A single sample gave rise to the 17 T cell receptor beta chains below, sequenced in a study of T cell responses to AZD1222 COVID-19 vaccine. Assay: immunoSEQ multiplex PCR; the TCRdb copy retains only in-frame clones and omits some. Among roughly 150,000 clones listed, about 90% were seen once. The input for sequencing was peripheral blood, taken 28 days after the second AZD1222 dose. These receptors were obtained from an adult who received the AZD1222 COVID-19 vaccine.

CDR3 residues: CASSLTGNSNQPQHF. Here the CDR3 DNA reads TGTGCCAGCAGTTTGACAGGGAATAGCAATCAGCCCCAGCATTTT. The J gene is TRBJ1-5, the V gene TRBV27; 7 bases map to TRBD1. The CDR3 sequence is 15 residues long. V shed 3 bases and J 0 bases; nucleotides not matched to a gene: 2. Germline assignment: CDR1 MNHEY and CDR2 SMNVEV (reference sequence).

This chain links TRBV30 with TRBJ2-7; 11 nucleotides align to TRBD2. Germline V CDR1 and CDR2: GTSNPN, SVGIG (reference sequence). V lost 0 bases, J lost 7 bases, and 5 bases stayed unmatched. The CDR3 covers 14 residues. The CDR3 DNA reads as TGTGCCTGGAGTGTACTAGCGGGAGCCGGGGAGCAGTACTTC. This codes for CAWSVLAGAGEQYF.

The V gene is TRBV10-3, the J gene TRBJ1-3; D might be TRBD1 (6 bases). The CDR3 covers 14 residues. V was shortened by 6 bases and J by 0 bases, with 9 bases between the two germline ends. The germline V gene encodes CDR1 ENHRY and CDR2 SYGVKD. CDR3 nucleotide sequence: TGTGCCATCAGGGACAGCGTCTCTGGAAACACCATATATTTT. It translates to CAIRDSVSGNTIYF.

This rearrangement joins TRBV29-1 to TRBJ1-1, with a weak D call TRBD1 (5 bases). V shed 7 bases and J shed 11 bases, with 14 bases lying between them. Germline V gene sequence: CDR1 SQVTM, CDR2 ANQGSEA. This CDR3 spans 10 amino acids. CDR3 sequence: CSAMDMAAFF. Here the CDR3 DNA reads TGCAGCGCGATGGACATGGCCGCTTTCTTT.

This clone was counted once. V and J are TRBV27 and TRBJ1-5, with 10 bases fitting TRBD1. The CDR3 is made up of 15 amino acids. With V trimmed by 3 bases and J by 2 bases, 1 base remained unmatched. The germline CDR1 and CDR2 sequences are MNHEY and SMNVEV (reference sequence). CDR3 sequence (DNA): TGTGCCAGCAGTTTGGGGACAGGGGGCAATCAGCCCCAGCATTTT. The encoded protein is CASSLGTGGNQPQHF.

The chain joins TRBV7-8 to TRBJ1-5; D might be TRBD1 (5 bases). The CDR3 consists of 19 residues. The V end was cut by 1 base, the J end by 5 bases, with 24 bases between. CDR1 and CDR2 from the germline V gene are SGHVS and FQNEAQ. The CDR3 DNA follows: TGTGCCAGCAGCTTAGTCCGGGGCAGGGTTCGAACCGGGGATCAGCCCCAGCATTTT. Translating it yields CASSLVRGRVRTGDQPQHF. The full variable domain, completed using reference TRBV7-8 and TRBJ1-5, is GAGVSQSPRYKVAKRGQDVALRCDPISGHVSLFWYQQALGQGPEFLTYFQNEAQLDKSGLPSDRFFAERPEGSVSTLKIQRTQQEDSAVYLCASSLVRGRVRTGDQPQHFGDGTRLSIL.

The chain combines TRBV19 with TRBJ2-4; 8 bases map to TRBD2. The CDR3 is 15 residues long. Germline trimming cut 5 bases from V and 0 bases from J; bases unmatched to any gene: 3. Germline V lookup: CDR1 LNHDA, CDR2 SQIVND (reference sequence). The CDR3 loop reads CASSPAGVAKNIQYF. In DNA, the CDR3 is TGTGCCAGTAGTCCAGCGGGAGTAGCCAAAAACATTCAGTACTTC.

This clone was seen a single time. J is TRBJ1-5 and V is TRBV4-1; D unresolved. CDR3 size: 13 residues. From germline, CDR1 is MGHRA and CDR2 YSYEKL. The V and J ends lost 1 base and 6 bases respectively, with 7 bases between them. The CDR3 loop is CASSQGVLQPQHF. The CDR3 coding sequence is TGCGCCAGCAGCCAAGGGGTTCTTCAGCCCCAGCATTTT.

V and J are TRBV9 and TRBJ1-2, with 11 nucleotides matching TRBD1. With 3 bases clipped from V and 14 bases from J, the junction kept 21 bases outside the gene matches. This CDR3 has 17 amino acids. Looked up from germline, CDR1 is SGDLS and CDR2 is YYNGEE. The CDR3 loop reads CASSAERGLGQGVPKTF. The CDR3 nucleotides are TGTGCCAGCAGCGCCGAACGAGGCTTGGGACAGGGGGTGCCGAAAACCTTC.

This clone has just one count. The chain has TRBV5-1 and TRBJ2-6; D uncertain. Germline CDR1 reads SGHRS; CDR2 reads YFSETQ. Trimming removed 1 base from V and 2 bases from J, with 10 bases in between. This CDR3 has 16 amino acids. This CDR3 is CASSLLVSTGANVLTF. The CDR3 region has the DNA TGCGCCAGCAGCTTGTTAGTGTCTACTGGGGCCAACGTCCTGACTTTC.

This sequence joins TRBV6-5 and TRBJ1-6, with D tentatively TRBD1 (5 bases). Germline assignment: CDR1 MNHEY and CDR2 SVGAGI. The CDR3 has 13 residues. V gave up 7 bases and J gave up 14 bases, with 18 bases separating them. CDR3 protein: CASTGPGAQALHF. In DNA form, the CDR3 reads TGTGCCAGCACGGGACCGGGAGCCCAAGCCCTCCACTTT.

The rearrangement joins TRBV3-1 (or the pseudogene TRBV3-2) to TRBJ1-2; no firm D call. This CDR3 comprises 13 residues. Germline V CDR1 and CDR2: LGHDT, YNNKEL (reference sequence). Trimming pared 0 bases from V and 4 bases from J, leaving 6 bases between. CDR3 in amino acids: CASSQEGVYGYTF. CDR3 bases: TGTGCCAGCAGCCAAGAAGGCGTCTATGGCTACACCTTC.

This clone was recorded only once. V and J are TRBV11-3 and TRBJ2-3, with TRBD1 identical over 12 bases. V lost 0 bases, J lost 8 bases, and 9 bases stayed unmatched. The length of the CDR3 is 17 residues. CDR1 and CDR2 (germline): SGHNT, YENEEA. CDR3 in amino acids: CASSLDLGTGGASTQYF. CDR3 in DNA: TGTGCCAGCAGCTTAGATCTCGGGACAGGGGGCGCGAGTACGCAGTATTTT.

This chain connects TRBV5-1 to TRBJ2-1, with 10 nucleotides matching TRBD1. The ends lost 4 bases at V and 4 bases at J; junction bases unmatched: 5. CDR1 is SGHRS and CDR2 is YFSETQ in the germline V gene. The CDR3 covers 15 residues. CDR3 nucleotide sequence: TGCGCCAGCAGCCAGGACAGGGGGTCGTACAATGAGCAGTTCTTC. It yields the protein CASSQDRGSYNEQFF. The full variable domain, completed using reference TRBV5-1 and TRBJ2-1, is KAGVTQTPRYLIKTRGQQVTLSCSPISGHRSVSWYQQTPGQGLQFLFEYFSETQRNKGNFPGRFSGRQFSNSRSEMNVSTLELGDSALYLCASSQDRGSYNEQFFGPGTRLTVL.

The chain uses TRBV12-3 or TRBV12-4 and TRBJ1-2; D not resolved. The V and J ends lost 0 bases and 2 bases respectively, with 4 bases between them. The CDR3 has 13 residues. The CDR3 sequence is CASSLAENYGYTF. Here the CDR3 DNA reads TGTGCCAGCAGTTTAGCAGAGAACTATGGCTACACCTTC.

In DNA form, the CDR3 reads TGTGCCAGTAAGGGCCCCGGGAACACTGAAGCTTTCTTT. This gives the protein CASKGPGNTEAFF. The rearrangement joins TRBV19 to TRBJ1-1; D remains ambiguous. This CDR3 comprises 13 residues. V was shortened by 7 bases and J by 1 base, with 10 bases between the two germline ends. Germline V gene lookup returns CDR1 LNHDA and CDR2 SQIVND (reference sequence). Filled out from reference TRBV19 and TRBJ1-1, the complete variable domain reads DGGITQSPKYLFRKEGQNVTLSCEQNLNHDAMYWYRQDPGQGLRLIYYSQIVNDFQKGDIAEGYSVSREKKESFPLTVTSAQKNPTAFYLCASKGPGNTEAFFGQGTRLTVV.

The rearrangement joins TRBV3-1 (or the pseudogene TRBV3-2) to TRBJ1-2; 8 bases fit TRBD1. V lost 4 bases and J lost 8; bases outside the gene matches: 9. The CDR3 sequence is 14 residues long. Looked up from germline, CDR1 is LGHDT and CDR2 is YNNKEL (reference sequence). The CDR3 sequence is CASSLGTGQRGYTF. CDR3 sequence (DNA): TGTGCCAGCAGCCTTGGGACAGGCCAGCGGGGCTACACCTTC.